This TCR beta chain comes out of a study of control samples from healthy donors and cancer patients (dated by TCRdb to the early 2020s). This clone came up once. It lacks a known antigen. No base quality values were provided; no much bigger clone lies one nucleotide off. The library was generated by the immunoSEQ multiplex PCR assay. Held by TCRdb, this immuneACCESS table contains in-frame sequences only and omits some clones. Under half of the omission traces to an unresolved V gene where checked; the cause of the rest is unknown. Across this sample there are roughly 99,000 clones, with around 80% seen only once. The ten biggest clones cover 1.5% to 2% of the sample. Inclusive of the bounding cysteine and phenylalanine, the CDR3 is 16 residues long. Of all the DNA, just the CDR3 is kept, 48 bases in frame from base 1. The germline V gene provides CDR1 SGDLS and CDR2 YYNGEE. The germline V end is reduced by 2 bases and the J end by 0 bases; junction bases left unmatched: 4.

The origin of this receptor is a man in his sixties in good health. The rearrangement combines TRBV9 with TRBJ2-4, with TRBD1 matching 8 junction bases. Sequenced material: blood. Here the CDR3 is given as CASSVGQGLAKNIQYF. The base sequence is TGTGCCAGCAGCGTTGGACAGGGTCTAGCCAAAAACATTCAGTACTTC.